The 26 T cell receptor beta chains given below trace back to one sample, sequenced in a study of control samples from healthy donors and cancer patients. The protocol was immunoSEQ multiplex PCR, while the TCRdb copy is restricted to in-frame clones and leaves out a portion. The table lists 150,000 to 200,000 clones, about nine tenths of them singletons, with roughly 1.6% in the top ten. Sequencing was done on a sample of blood. Receptors originate from a woman aged 25 to 39 in good health.

V usage is TRBV4-2 and J usage is TRBJ1-2; TRBD1 matches at 9 bases. Germline-derived CDR1 and CDR2 are LGHNA and YNFKEQ. CDR3 length: 15 amino acids. The J segment lost 5 bases and the V segment lost 1 base, leaving 5 bases of the junction unmatched. The CDR3 spells CASSQGDRVGYGYTF. The DNA for the CDR3 is TGTGCCAGCAGCCAAGGGGACAGGGTCGGGTATGGCTACACCTTC.

A note on this clone: The same CDR3 arises from other DNA sequences in this sample as well. This rearrangement joins TRBV9 to TRBJ1-5, with no clear D. This CDR3 is built from 15 residues. V was trimmed by 0 bases and J by 0 bases, leaving 7 bases between them. Germline V gene lookup returns CDR1 SGDLS and CDR2 YYNGEE. The CDR3 sequence: CASSVDGYSNQPQHF. CDR3 DNA sequence: TGTGCCAGCAGCGTAGACGGTTATAGCAATCAGCCCCAGCATTTT. The full variable domain, in which reference TRBV9 and TRBJ1-5 provide the parts outside the CDR3, is DSGVTQTPKHLITATGQRVTLRCSPRSGDLSVYWYQQSLDQGLQFLIQYYNGEERAKGNILERFSAQQFPDLHSELNLSSLELGDSALYFCASSVDGYSNQPQHFGDGTRLSIL.

The chain carries TRBV5-1 and TRBJ1-4; 9 nucleotides line up with TRBD1. This CDR3 comprises 13 residues. CDR1 and CDR2 (germline): SGHRS, YFSETQ. Trimming removed 4 bases from V and 8 bases from J; junction bases left unmatched: 3. The CDR3: CASSRTGEEKLFF. The CDR3 DNA is TGCGCCAGCAGCCGGACAGGGGAGGAAAAACTGTTTTTT.

The chain joins TRBV6-5 to TRBJ2-7, with 11 bases fitting TRBD2. V was pared by 0 bases and J by 2 bases, with 3 bases of the junction left unmatched. This CDR3 spans 16 amino acids. Per the germline V gene, CDR1 is MNHEY and CDR2 is SVGAGI. CDR3 amino acids: CASSYSVAGGTYEQYF. The CDR3 nucleotides are TGTGCCAGCAGTTACTCCGTAGCGGGGGGGACCTACGAGCAGTACTTC.

V gene TRBV29-1 combines with J gene TRBJ1-2, with 8 nucleotides matching TRBD1. The CDR3 has 12 residues. Germline assignment: CDR1 SQVTM and CDR2 ANQGSEA. The trim removed 0 bases at V and 8 bases at J, leaving 2 bases unmatched. The CDR3 bases are TGCAGCGTTGAAGACAGGGGGCCCGGCTACACCTTC. Protein sequence: CSVEDRGPGYTF.

The rearrangement uses TRBV9 and TRBJ2-7; 9 nucleotides agree with TRBD2. Trimming took 0 bases from V and 3 from J; bases not matched to a gene: 4. This CDR3 comprises 15 residues. Germline V CDR1 and CDR2: SGDLS, YYNGEE. The CDR3 coding sequence is TGTGCCAGCAGCGTAGCTCCTAGCGGGGTCTACGAGCAGTACTTC. It specifies CASSVAPSGVYEQYF.

The rearrangement links TRBV19 to TRBJ2-2, with D possibly TRBD2 on 6 matching bases. Germline V gene sequence: CDR1 LNHDA, CDR2 SQIVND (reference sequence). V was pared by 5 bases and J by 4 bases, with 14 bases between. The CDR3 covers 15 residues. CDR3 bases: TGTGCCAGTAGTCCGGGGGACGCCGCCACCGGGGAGCTGTTTTTT. It specifies CASSPGDAATGELFF. The full variable domain, in which reference TRBV19 and TRBJ2-2 provide the parts outside the CDR3, is DGGITQSPKYLFRKEGQNVTLSCEQNLNHDAMYWYRQDPGQGLRLIYYSQIVNDFQKGDIAEGYSVSREKKESFPLTVTSAQKNPTAFYLCASSPGDAATGELFFGEGSRLTVL.

J is TRBJ1-2 and V is TRBV18; 7 nucleotides agree with TRBD1. The CDR3 runs to 14 residues. Looked up from germline, CDR1 is KGHSH and CDR2 is LQKENI. V lost 3 bases, J lost 4 bases, and 5 bases stayed unmatched. The CDR3 DNA reads as TGTGCCAGCTCACCCGACAGGGACATCTATGGCTACACCTTC. Translated: CASSPDRDIYGYTF. The variable domain in full, with the rest retrieved from reference TRBV18 and TRBJ1-2, is NAGVMQNPRHLVRRRGQEARLRCSPMKGHSHVYWYRQLPEEGLKFMVYLQKENIIDESGMPKERFSAEFPKEGPSILRIQQVVRGDSAAYFCASSPDRDIYGYTFGSGTRLTVV.

The V and J genes are TRBV9 and TRBJ1-5; D gene uncertain. CDR3 length: 16 residues. V was clipped by 0 bases and J by 0 bases, with 10 bases between them. The germline V gene encodes CDR1 SGDLS and CDR2 YYNGEE. The CDR3 nucleotides are TGTGCCAGCAGCGTAGGTTATTATTATAGCAATCAGCCCCAGCATTTT. It yields the protein CASSVGYYYSNQPQHF.

The chain employs TRBV6-6 and TRBJ1-3; 7 bases fit TRBD1. The CDR3 runs 16 residues. CDR1 and CDR2 (germline): MNHNY, SVGAGI (reference sequence). Unmatched junction bases numbered 4, after V lost 2 bases and J lost 0 bases. The CDR3 DNA reads TGTGCCAGCAGTTACCCGGGACAGCACTCTGGAAACACCATATATTTT. This gives the protein CASSYPGQHSGNTIYF.

The chain couples TRBV11-3 to TRBJ2-4; D is uncertain. Germline V CDR1 and CDR2: SGHNT, YENEEA. V was clipped by 5 bases and J by 3 bases, with 11 bases between them. The CDR3 contains 14 residues. The CDR3 nucleotides are TGTGCCAGCAGCCGAATTAGCAGCAAAAACATTCAGTACTTC. As protein: CASSRISSKNIQYF. Together with reference TRBV11-3 and TRBJ2-4, the CDR3 gives the full variable domain: EAGVVQSPRYKIIEKKQPVAFWCNPISGHNTLYWYLQNLGQGPELLIRYENEEAVDDSQLPKDRFSAERLKGVDSTLKIQPAELGDSAVYLCASSRISSKNIQYFGAGTRLSVL.

This chain uses TRBV4-2 with TRBJ2-1, with 8 bases lining up with TRBD2. In germline, CDR1 is LGHNA, CDR2 YNFKEQ. The CDR3 sequence is 15 residues long. With 0 bases clipped from V and 7 bases from J, the junction kept 5 bases outside the gene matches. DNA for the CDR3: TGTGCCAGCAGCCAAGACTCGGGGGGGGTGAATGAGCAGTTCTTC. Translating gives CASSQDSGGVNEQFF.

This rearrangement joins TRBV24-1 to TRBJ2-7; TRBD2 matches at 15 bases. The CDR3 sequence is 16 residues long. Germline V gene lookup returns CDR1 KGHDR and CDR2 SFDVKD. The trim removed 4 bases at V and 5 bases at J, leaving 5 bases unmatched. The CDR3: CATSDPGLAGGDEQYF. CDR3 coding DNA: TGTGCCACCAGTGACCCGGGACTAGCGGGAGGCGACGAGCAGTACTTC.

The CDR3 here is CASSSSVTYEQYF. The CDR3, as DNA: TGTGCCAGCAGTTCTTCAGTAACGTACGAGCAGTACTTC. The rearrangement links TRBV6-2 or TRBV6-3 to TRBJ2-7; D call uncertain. The CDR3 runs 13 residues. Trimming left V 4 bases short and J 4 bases short, with 11 bases between. The germline V gene encodes CDR1 MNHEY and CDR2 SVGEGT.

The J gene is TRBJ1-6, the V gene TRBV10-3, with unresolved D. Per the germline V gene, CDR1 is ENHRY and CDR2 is SYGVKD. Trimming pared 10 bases from V and 0 bases from J, leaving 7 bases between. The CDR3 sequence is 13 residues long. In DNA form, the CDR3 reads TGTGCCAGCCTTAGCTCCTATAATTCACCCCTCCACTTT. This encodes CASLSSYNSPLHF.

This clone was found once. As DNA, the CDR3 is TGTGCCAGCAGTTACGGAGGGACTACCTACGAGCAGTACTTC. It translates to CASSYGGTTYEQYF. The chain combines TRBV6-6 with TRBJ2-7, with 7 bases identical to TRBD2. Trimming at V came to 2 bases and at J to 2 bases, leaving 3 bases not matched to a gene. Germline V gene lookup returns CDR1 MNHNY and CDR2 SVGAGI (reference sequence). The CDR3 covers 14 residues.

This clone appeared a few times. The V gene is TRBV20-1, the J gene TRBJ2-3; D might be TRBD2 (6 bases). V gave up 3 bases and J gave up 1 base, with 8 bases separating them. Germline V CDR1 and CDR2: DFQATT, SNEGSKA (reference sequence). The CDR3 runs 13 residues. The CDR3 nucleotides read TGCAGTGCTAGTACGGGGGGCACAGATACGCAGTATTTT. It codes for CSASTGGTDTQYF.

The chain has TRBV7-2 and TRBJ1-1; 8 bases match TRBD1. Germline V gene data show CDR1 as SGHTA and CDR2 as FQGNSA. The CDR3 consists of 13 residues. The V and J ends lost 4 bases and 4 bases, in that order; junction bases with no gene match: 2. This CDR3 is CASSYGQGTEAFF. For the CDR3, the DNA is TGTGCCAGCAGCTACGGACAGGGCACTGAAGCTTTCTTT.

This clone was seen just once. The chain is built from TRBV5-6 and TRBJ1-2; D gene ambiguous. The CDR3 totals 13 residues. Germline V CDR1 and CDR2: SGHDT, YYEEEE. Trimming removed 2 bases at V and 1 base at J, with 6 bases between. DNA of the CDR3: TGTGCCAGCAGCTTCTTTAGTAACTATGGCTACACCTTC. Residues: CASSFFSNYGYTF.

The chain is built from TRBV4-3 and TRBJ2-3; no clear D. This CDR3 is built from 14 residues. Germline V gives CDR1 LGHNA, CDR2 YSLEER. Trimming cost V 1 base and J 2 bases, with 7 bases left between them. The CDR3 sequence: CASSQGITTDTQYF. The CDR3 bases are TGCGCCAGCAGCCAAGGGATTACCACAGATACGCAGTATTTT.

The rearrangement joins TRBV6-2 or TRBV6-3 to TRBJ1-1, with TRBD1 as a possible D gene (5 bases). With 2 bases removed from V and 9 bases from J, the gap between germline ends came to 16 bases. In germline, CDR1 is MNHEY, CDR2 SVGEGT. The CDR3 is 14 residues long. For the CDR3, the DNA is TGTGCCAGCAGTTACGGGGGAGCCGGTACCCAAGCTTTCTTT. It specifies CASSYGGAGTQAFF.

The J gene is TRBJ2-3, the V gene TRBV4-1, with 12 bases aligning to TRBD2. J gave up 6 bases and V 2 bases, and 0 bases lay outside the gene matches. Germline V CDR1 and CDR2: MGHRA, YSYEKL. The CDR3 is 14 amino acids. The CDR3 region is CASSQLAGGDTQYF. CDR3 bases: TGCGCCAGCAGCCAACTAGCGGGAGGGGATACGCAGTATTTT.

This clone came up once. The chain joins TRBV9 to TRBJ2-5, with 10 bases lining up with TRBD2. This CDR3 comprises 14 residues. Germline loops: CDR1 SGDLS, CDR2 YYNGEE. Trimming at V came to 3 bases and at J to 1 base, leaving 0 bases not matched to a gene. CDR3 sequence reads: CASSERGGQETQYF. DNA for the CDR3: TGTGCCAGCAGCGAGCGGGGGGGCCAAGAGACCCAGTACTTC.

This chain links TRBV7-3 with TRBJ2-2; 10 positions match TRBD1. The CDR3 extends over 14 amino acids. Trimming removed 8 bases from V and 6 bases from J; junction bases left unmatched: 6. Germline lookup yields CDR1 SGHTA and CDR2 FQGTGA. Here the CDR3 DNA reads TGTGCCAGCGCCCGGGACAGGGGTCCCGGGGAGCTGTTTTTT. Translation: CASARDRGPGELFF.

The chain carries TRBV21-1 and TRBJ1-6. TRBV21-1 is listed as a pseudogene. The CDR3 is 15 residues long. The CDR3 DNA is TGTGCCAGCAGCAAAGACGGGACGGATAATTCACCCCTCCACTTT. It encodes CASSKDGTDNSPLHF.

A note on this clone: The same CDR3 also results from other DNA sequences found in this sample. The chain joins TRBV3-1 (or the pseudogene TRBV3-2) to TRBJ2-7; 11 bases map to TRBD2. Unmatched junction bases numbered 1, after V lost 4 bases and J lost 2 bases. The CDR3 runs to 14 residues. CDR1 is LGHDT and CDR2 is YNNKEL in the germline V gene (reference sequence). CDR3 nucleotides: TGTGCCAGCAGCCGGGGACTAGCGGCCTACGAGCAGTACTTC. This sequence encodes CASSRGLAAYEQYF.